These 20 T cell receptor beta chains were sequenced from one sample in a study of neurological immune-mediated disorders. Noted time point: longitudinal time-point 3. One entry per CDR3 protein, called by TCRdb with MiXCR from the 5' RACE reads. This table has fewer than 50,000 distinct CDR3 sequences, about 13% appearing once. The sequenced sample was PBMCs. The receptors originated from a male donor with HTLV-1-associated myelopathy (HAM/TSP).

This clonotype was recorded many times. Written as DNA, the CDR3 is TGTGCCAGCAGTTATCGGCCGGGGGGTGAGCAGTTCTTC. Its translation is CASSYRPGGEQFF. V gene TRBV6-5 combines with J gene TRBJ2-1; 7 bases map to TRBD2. The CDR3 extends over 13 amino acids. Germline loops: CDR1 MNHEY, CDR2 SVGAGI. With V trimmed by 3 bases and J by 9 bases, 5 bases remained unmatched.

This clonotype was counted at least ten times. J is TRBJ1-1 and V is TRBV27; 7 bases map to TRBD1. The CDR3 consists of 15 residues. Germline V gives CDR1 MNHEY, CDR2 SMNVEV (reference sequence). J lost 5 bases, V lost 5 bases, and 11 bases had no gene match. CDR3 in amino acids: CASSEAGGGGTEAFF. The DNA for the CDR3 is TGTGCCAGCAGTGAAGCAGGGGGAGGAGGTACTGAAGCTTTCTTT.

This clonotype occurred many times. V is TRBV9 and J is TRBJ2-5, with D hard to call. The CDR3 spans 14 residues. Trimming pared 4 bases from V and 2 bases from J, leaving 12 bases between. The germline V gene encodes CDR1 SGDLS and CDR2 YYNGEE. CDR3 sequence (DNA): TGTGCCAGCAGCCCCCGTTCCGGACAAGAGACCCAGTACTTC. Encoded protein: CASSPRSGQETQYF.

In its sample, this clonotype was seen a few times. The chain carries TRBV12-3 or TRBV12-4 and TRBJ1-2; 8 positions agree with TRBD1. V dropped 6 bases and J dropped 1; count of bases not matched to a gene: 10. The CDR3 totals 16 residues. The DNA for the CDR3 is TGTGCCAGCAGCCGCTTGGCAGGGGGCCATAACTATGGCTACACCTTC. It yields the protein CASSRLAGGHNYGYTF.

In this sample, this clonotype turned up many times. The J gene is TRBJ2-5, the V gene TRBV5-1, with 9 nucleotides matching TRBD2. CDR1 and CDR2 (germline): SGHRS, YFSETQ. This CDR3 contains 15 residues. The V and J ends lost 0 bases and 4 bases, in that order; junction bases with no gene match: 4. This CDR3 reads CASSLAASGAETQYF. In DNA, the CDR3 is TGCGCCAGCAGCTTGGCGGCTAGCGGGGCAGAGACCCAGTACTTC.

The table lists this clonotype with a few counts. The chain carries TRBV3-1 and TRBJ2-1, with a tentative D call TRBD2 (5 bases). Deletions cut 0 bases from V and 2 bases from J, with 11 bases between. This CDR3 has 16 amino acids. Germline V gene lookup returns CDR1 LGHDT and CDR2 YNNKEL (reference sequence). CDR3 coding DNA: TGTGCCAGCAGCCAAGATCAAGCGGTCACCTACAATGAGCAGTTCTTC. This translates into CASSQDQAVTYNEQFF.

This clonotype was observed at least ten times. The rearrangement uses TRBV29-1 and TRBJ2-5; D may be TRBD1 (6 bases). This CDR3 comprises 14 residues. The ends were cut back, 3 bases at V and 0 bases at J, with 11 bases in the middle. Germline CDR1 and CDR2: SQVTM and ANQGSEA. The DNA for the CDR3 is TGCAGCGTTGATTTGGACAGCAACCAAGAGACCCAGTACTTC. It codes for CSVDLDSNQETQYF.

This clonotype was detected many times. This chain uses TRBV6-6 with TRBJ1-1; TRBD1 agrees at 8 bases. The CDR3 is 12 residues long. Germline assignment: CDR1 MNHNY and CDR2 SVGAGI (reference sequence). Germline trimming cut 6 bases from V and 11 bases from J; bases unmatched to any gene: 8. The CDR3 coding sequence is TGTGCCAGCAGCCTTCAGACAGGGGCGGCTTTCTTT. Its protein product is CASSLQTGAAFF.

This clonotype was found many times. V and J are TRBV7-9 and TRBJ2-1; D not certain. There are 13 residues in the CDR3. The germline V gene encodes CDR1 SEHNR and CDR2 FQNEAQ (reference sequence). Trimming left V 1 base short and J 6 bases short, with 7 bases between. As DNA, the CDR3 is TGTGCCAGCAGCTTAGGTCTGGGCAATGAGCAGTTCTTC. It is translated as CASSLGLGNEQFF.

The rearrangement uses TRBV5-1 and TRBJ2-3; D gene ambiguous. The V and J ends lost 4 bases and 3 bases respectively, with 12 bases between them. The CDR3 has 14 amino acids. Germline CDR1 reads SGHRS; CDR2 reads YFSETQ. The DNA for the CDR3 is TGCGCCAGCAGCCCCGAAGGCTTTACAGATACGCAGTATTTT. Protein sequence: CASSPEGFTDTQYF. The whole variable domain, remainder taken from reference TRBV5-1 and TRBJ2-3, is KAGVTQTPRYLIKTRGQQVTLSCSPISGHRSVSWYQQTPGQGLQFLFEYFSETQRNKGNFPGRFSGRQFSNSRSEMNVSTLELGDSALYLCASSPEGFTDTQYFGPGTRLTVL.

In this sample, this clonotype turned up many times. The chain recombines TRBV5-1 with TRBJ1-2; D is undetermined. V gave up 0 bases and J gave up 5 bases, with 8 bases separating them. Germline V CDR1 and CDR2: SGHRS, YFSETQ. The CDR3 sequence is 13 residues long. The CDR3 sequence is CASSLDPLYGYTF. The CDR3 nucleotides read TGCGCCAGCAGCTTGGACCCTTTATATGGCTACACCTTC.

This clonotype was detected many times. This chain connects TRBV5-1 to TRBJ2-5, with 9 positions matching TRBD2. With V trimmed by 2 bases and J by 5 bases, 4 bases remained unmatched. Germline CDR1 reads SGHRS; CDR2 reads YFSETQ. The CDR3 consists of 14 residues. CDR3 DNA sequence: TGCGCCAGCAGCTTAGCGGGGGGTCAGGAGACCCAGTACTTC. Its protein product is CASSLAGGQETQYF. Filled out from reference TRBV5-1 and TRBJ2-5, the complete variable domain reads KAGVTQTPRYLIKTRGQQVTLSCSPISGHRSVSWYQQTPGQGLQFLFEYFSETQRNKGNFPGRFSGRQFSNSRSEMNVSTLELGDSALYLCASSLAGGQETQYFGPGTRLLVL.

In its sample, this clonotype was seen many times. This chain joins TRBV20-1 and TRBJ1-5; TRBD1 is a possible D gene (6 bases). V lost 3 bases, J lost 6 bases, and 12 bases lay in between. This CDR3 contains 13 residues. Per the germline V gene, CDR1 is DFQATT and CDR2 is SNEGSKA (reference sequence). The CDR3 is CSASTGSGQPQHF. CDR3 coding DNA: TGCAGTGCTAGTACAGGGTCGGGTCAGCCCCAGCATTTT.

This clonotype was counted ten times or more. The chain uses TRBV12-3 or TRBV12-4 and TRBJ2-5; 16 bases fit TRBD2. This CDR3 region has 17 residues. Germline trimming cut 5 bases from V and 4 bases from J; bases unmatched to any gene: 7. Written as DNA, the CDR3 is TGTGCCAGCAGTCCGGGACTAGCGGGGGGGATAGGAGAGACCCAGTACTTC. It translates to CASSPGLAGGIGETQYF.

This clonotype was seen at least ten times. V gene TRBV7-2 combines with J gene TRBJ2-2; D gene ambiguous. The CDR3 consists of 14 residues. Germline V gives CDR1 SGHTA, CDR2 FQGNSA. V lost 8 bases and J lost 1, with 11 bases in between. CDR3 DNA sequence: TGTGCCAGCCCAGAAGCTCAGAACACCGGGGAGCTGTTTTTT. It translates to CASPEAQNTGELFF.

This clonotype was picked up many times. The rearrangement links TRBV9 to TRBJ1-6; D is undetermined. This CDR3 comprises 14 residues. The germline gives CDR1 SGDLS, CDR2 YYNGEE. The ends were cut back, 0 bases at V and 10 bases at J, with 11 bases in the middle. CDR3 sequence (DNA): TGTGCCAGCAGCGTAGGGCCCCTTACATCACCCCTCCACTTT. Protein: CASSVGPLTSPLHF.

In this sample, this clonotype turned up many times. The rearrangement joins TRBV7-2 to TRBJ2-5; D call uncertain. Germline V gene sequence: CDR1 SGHTA, CDR2 FQGNSA. This CDR3 is 11 amino acids long. V lost 5 bases and J lost 5, with 6 bases in between. CDR3 bases: TGTGCCAGCAGCCGGTCCGAGACCCAGTACTTC. Its protein product is CASSRSETQYF.

This clonotype was detected many times. V and J are TRBV10-3 and TRBJ1-6; D call uncertain. The CDR3 has 13 residues. CDR1 is ENHRY, CDR2 SYGVKD, per germline. Trimming cost V 6 bases and J 6 bases, with 9 bases left between them. CDR3 sequence reads: CAIRDEPNSPLHF. The CDR3 DNA reads TGTGCCATCAGGGATGAACCTAATTCACCCCTCCACTTT.

There are many counts of this clonotype. The chain is built from TRBV29-1 and TRBJ1-1; 8 bases line up with TRBD1. V was clipped by 4 bases and J by 2 bases; unmatched bases: 6. Germline-derived CDR1 and CDR2 are SQVTM and ANQGSEA. The CDR3 sequence is 14 residues long. CDR3 nucleotides: TGCAGCGTTGTGGGGGGGACAGGTAACACTGAAGCTTTCTTT. This codes for CSVVGGTGNTEAFF.

This chain uses TRBV6-5 with TRBJ1-2; D is perhaps TRBD1 (6 bases). Trimming took 5 bases from V and 4 from J, leaving 20 bases between them. This CDR3 has 16 amino acids. CDR1 MNHEY and CDR2 SVGAGI come from the germline V gene. The CDR3 DNA reads as TGTGCCAGCAGTCCCAGCCGGGACACAACCTTCTATGGCTACACCTTC. It codes for CASSPSRDTTFYGYTF.